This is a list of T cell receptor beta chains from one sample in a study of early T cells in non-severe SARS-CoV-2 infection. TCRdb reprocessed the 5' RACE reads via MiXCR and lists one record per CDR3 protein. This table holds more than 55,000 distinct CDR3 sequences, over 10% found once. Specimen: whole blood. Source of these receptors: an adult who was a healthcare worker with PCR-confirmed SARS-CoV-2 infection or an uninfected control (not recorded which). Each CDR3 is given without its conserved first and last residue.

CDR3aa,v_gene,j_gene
ASSLAASETQY,TRBV11-2,TRBJ2-5
ASSFGETQY,TRBV12-3/TRBV12-4,TRBJ2-5
ASKGPFDSGNTIY,TRBV6-2/TRBV6-3,TRBJ1-3
ASSRAGGPWAF,TRBV10-2,TRBJ1-1
ASSPTSGGARDTQY,TRBV27,TRBJ2-3
AWSSGSTNEKLF,TRBV30,TRBJ1-4
ASSLRRGINNEQF,TRBV7-8,TRBJ2-1
ASSLDWVWDEQF,TRBV11-2,TRBJ2-1
ASSQDRGETQY,TRBV14,TRBJ2-5
ASSRGVAGETQY,TRBV7-2,TRBJ2-5
ASSYGGWTGVDYGYT,TRBV6-5,TRBJ1-2
ASSHAGDTYQPQH,TRBV7-9,TRBJ1-5
ASSLEGLVETQY,TRBV7-2,TRBJ2-5
ASSWGDNEQF,TRBV6-5,TRBJ2-1
ASSLTVGTNEQF,TRBV5-1,TRBJ2-1
ASTSVASYNEQF,TRBV19,TRBJ2-1
ASSATYEQY,TRBV5-1,TRBJ2-7
ATSSGAAPYSNQPQH,TRBV15,TRBJ1-5
ASSFYQRGPDTQY,TRBV7-9,TRBJ2-3
ASSQGRDTQY,TRBV6-6,TRBJ2-3
ASRQGGEKLF,TRBV2,TRBJ1-4
ASSSHRGRSQPQH,TRBV19,TRBJ1-5
ASRGGEDTGELF,TRBV6-2/TRBV6-3,TRBJ2-2
ASSSWTSGDPYNEQF,TRBV27,TRBJ2-1